This entry lists 8 T cell receptor beta chains sequenced from one sample in a study of low-dose radiotherapy and immunotherapy resistance in tumors. TRAV and TRBV primers primed cDNA for both TCRalpha and TCRbeta. TCR amplification ran roughly 20 PCR cycles using constant-region and V-primer adapter primers. TCRdb analysed the reads with MiXCR anew, one entry per CDR3 protein. The sample yields roughly 17,000 distinct CDR3 sequences, 70% seen once. These receptors originate from a human donor with advanced metastatic prostate, ovarian, gallbladder or colorectal cancer (not recorded which). This table probably holds off-target reads from a library built for another chain.

The chain employs TRBV9 and TRBJ2-3; TRBD2 agrees at 8 bases. Looked up from germline, CDR1 is SGDLS and CDR2 is YYNGEE. The V gene end was trimmed by 1 base and the J gene end by 6 bases; junction bases not matched to a gene: 7. This CDR3 spans 15 amino acids. Written as DNA, the CDR3 is TGTGCCAGCAGCGTAACAACGGGAGGGCCGGATACGCAGTATTTT. It yields the protein CASSVTTGGPDTQYF.

This rearrangement joins TRBV5-1 to TRBJ2-7, with 8 bases fitting TRBD1. Losses at the gene ends were 3 bases for V and 5 bases for J; bases not matched to a gene: 13. The CDR3 covers 16 residues. CDR1 is SGHRS, CDR2 YFSETQ, per germline. The DNA of the CDR3 is TGCGCCAGCAGCTCTGAACGGACAGGGACTGTCGACGAGCAGTACTTC. As protein: CASSSERTGTVDEQYF. The complete variable domain, with remaining parts taken from reference TRBV5-1 and TRBJ2-7, reads KAGVTQTPRYLIKTRGQQVTLSCSPISGHRSVSWYQQTPGQGLQFLFEYFSETQRNKGNFPGRFSGRQFSNSRSEMNVSTLELGDSALYLCASSSERTGTVDEQYFGPGTRLTVT.

The chain recombines TRBV5-3 with TRBJ2-1; TRBD2 matches 7 bases. TRBV5-3 is reported as an ORF; its role is uncertain. V was clipped by 4 bases and J by 6 bases; unmatched bases: 10. This CDR3 contains 15 residues. In nucleotides, the CDR3 is TGTGCCAGAAGCGGGGGAGGGCCGGCCGTCAATGAGCAGTTCTTC. Translated: CARSGGGPAVNEQFF.

J is TRBJ2-1 and V is TRBV4-1, with 8 bases that match TRBD2. Germline V gives CDR1 MGHRA, CDR2 YSYEKL. Trimming at V came to 4 bases and at J to 10 bases, leaving 6 bases not matched to a gene. CDR3 length equals 13 residues. The CDR3 DNA sequence: TGCGCCAGCAGCCGAATACTAGCGGAGGAGCAGTTCTTC. Encoded protein: CASSRILAEEQFF.

This rearrangement joins TRBV20-1 to TRBJ2-1; either TRBD1 or TRBD2 may supply D (5 bases each). Trimming stripped 8 bases from V and 1 base from J, with 9 bases between. The CDR3 runs to 12 residues. Germline CDR1 is DFQATT and CDR2 is SNEGSKA (reference sequence). The CDR3 DNA follows: TGCAGTTCTGAGGGGTCCTACAATGAGCAGTTCTTC. Protein product: CSSEGSYNEQFF.

The chain carries TRBV27 and TRBJ2-7; the match to TRBD1 covers 7 bases. From germline, CDR1 is MNHEY and CDR2 SMNVEV (reference sequence). There are 12 residues in the CDR3. V lost 8 bases, J lost 7 bases, and 8 bases stayed unmatched. CDR3 sequence (DNA): TGTGCCAGCCGAACAGGGGCCTGGGAGCAGTACTTC. Protein: CASRTGAWEQYF.

The J gene is TRBJ2-1, the V gene TRBV2; 12 nucleotides match TRBD2. The CDR3 runs to 16 residues. Germline V CDR1 and CDR2: SNHLY, FYNNEI. V was clipped by 10 bases and J by 3 bases; unmatched bases: 10. The CDR3 nucleotides are TGTGCCAAGTCAAGACTAGCGGGGGCCCTCTACAATGAGCAGTTCTTC. Protein product: CAKSRLAGALYNEQFF.

To note about this clonotype: The junction differs from germline at one of its ends, possibly a read error. This chain links TRBV5-1 with TRBJ2-5; unclear D gene. There are 14 residues in the CDR3. Germline values: CDR1 SGHRS, CDR2 YFSETQ. CDR3 protein: CASSPDGHRETQYF. As DNA, the CDR3 is TGTGCCAGCAGCCCGGATGGGCATCGAGAGACCCAGTACTTC.